This TCR beta chain stems from a study of CD8 T cells in ankylosing spondylitis. Regarding the study as a whole: A TCR beta motif made of 7 to 9 highly homologous variants seemed typical of ankylosing spondylitis blood.

This clonotype has ten or more counts. Its target is not known. The CDR3 has 14 residues. V dropped 4 bases and J dropped 2 bases, with 14 bases sitting between them. Germline CDR1 reads DFQATT; CDR2 reads SNEGSKA (reference sequence). MiXCR, run by TCRdb on the 5' RACE reads, gives a single entry per CDR3 protein. This table holds fewer than 350,000 distinct CDR3 sequences, approximately 10% found once. Sequencing was carried out using blood, either unsorted or a sorted T cell fraction (not recorded which). This clonotype was obtained from a female donor with ankylosing spondylitis or in good health (not recorded which). The V gene is TRBV20-1, the J gene TRBJ1-2; D unclear. The CDR3 protein is CSATSPVGNYGYTF. The CDR3 nucleotides read TGCAGTGCTACGTCACCCGTGGGCAACTATGGCTACACCTTC.